The clone carrying this TCR beta chain was picked up a small number of times. The antigen remains undetermined. The PCR contained 60 Vbeta and 13 Jbeta primers. Clones were sequenced by immunoSEQ multiplex PCR, and TCRdb holds only the in-frame ones, with some missing. The data show roughly 100,000 clones, with roughly 80% seen just once and approximately 1.5% held by the top ten. The CDR3 covers 13 residues. The germline gives CDR1 ENHRY, CDR2 SYGVKD. Trimming cost V 4 bases and J 10 bases; bases outside gene matches: 8. This specimen belongs to a study of cytomegalovirus exposure and HLA in healthy donors. Notes on the study in general: Associated with HLA alleles at 0.05 false discovery rate in a later analysis were 17,000 or so TCR beta sequences. Per published accounts, TCR beta sequences correctly predicted the HLA-A and HLA-B alleles of most subjects. Presence/absence analysis assumed near-uniform sequencing depth across donors. Later genetic work tied a missense DCLRE1C variant to beta-chain V and J trimming.

Sequenced input: PBMCs. The chain has TRBV10-3 and TRBJ1-1; 8 bases are shared with TRBD1. The sequence was obtained from a man aged 50 or older in good health and CMV-seronegative. CDR3 DNA: TGTGCCATCAGTGGAGGGACAGGAACGGGAGCTTTCTTT. Its translation: CAISGGTGTGAFF.